This T cell receptor beta chain emerged from a study of blood T cell repertoires in COVID-19. This clone was detected once. The table came from immunoSEQ multiplex PCR; TCRdb's copy has only in-frame clones and leaves some out. The sample includes more than 150,000 clones, roughly 80% seen only once; the top ten take roughly 12%. The CDR3 is 14 amino acids. V was trimmed by 3 bases and J by 4 bases, leaving 10 bases between them. The V gene's germline CDR1 is SNHLY and CDR2 FYNNEI. The sample was peripheral blood. The chain is built from TRBV2 and TRBJ2-1, with unresolved D. This sequence was found in a woman older than 75 with COVID-19, enrolled during active disease. The chain's CDR3 is CASSDDVGYNEQFF. The CDR3 DNA follows: TGTGCCAGCAGTGACGATGTCGGGTACAATGAGCAGTTCTTC.